These 25 T cell receptor beta chains originate from one sample sequenced in a study of blood T cell repertoires in COVID-19. Here immunoSEQ multiplex PCR was the method, and the copy in TCRdb shows in-frame clones only, minus some. The data hold more than 75,000 clones, with roughly 89% observed a single time. The sequenced material came from peripheral blood. These receptors came from a man under 40 with acute or convalescent COVID-19.

Here the CDR3 reads CSAVSPDTQYF. CDR3 in DNA: TGCAGCGCCGTTAGTCCAGATACGCAGTATTTT. The V call is TRBV29-1, the J call TRBJ2-3; D unresolved. The germline V gene has CDR1 SQVTM and CDR2 ANQGSEA. V was shortened by 7 bases and J by 4 bases, with 9 bases between the two germline ends. CDR3 length equals 11 residues.

V gene TRBV7-8 combines with J gene TRBJ2-1; D perhaps matches TRBD2 (6 bases). The CDR3 consists of 16 residues. Germline V gives CDR1 SGHVS, CDR2 FQNEAQ. V shed 1 base and J shed 2 bases, with 12 bases lying between them. The CDR3 loop is CASSLVHGGPYNEQFF. Here the CDR3 DNA reads TGTGCCAGCAGCTTAGTCCACGGGGGTCCCTACAATGAGCAGTTCTTC.

The genes are TRBV19 and TRBJ2-7, with 11 bases lining up with TRBD2. The CDR3 length is 14 residues. Germline V CDR1 and CDR2: LNHDA, SQIVND (reference sequence). V trimming: 6 bases; J trimming: 4 bases; junction bases outside the gene matches: 5. This CDR3 reads CASSPGLAVYEQYF. The CDR3 DNA reads as TGTGCCAGTAGCCCGGGACTAGCGGTATACGAGCAGTACTTC.

The genes are TRBV7-9 and TRBJ2-1, with TRBD2 matching over 13 bases. CDR3 length: 17 amino acids. V shed 5 bases and J 10 bases; nucleotides not matched to a gene: 14. Germline lookup yields CDR1 SEHNR and CDR2 FQNEAQ (reference sequence). CDR3 sequence reads: CASSAPDLTSGRPEQFF. CDR3 bases: TGTGCCAGCAGCGCACCGGATCTGACTAGCGGGAGGCCAGAGCAGTTCTTC.

This rearrangement joins TRBV2 to TRBJ2-1, with 11 bases aligning to TRBD2. Germline V gene data show CDR1 as SNHLY and CDR2 as FYNNEI. The J segment lost 7 bases and the V segment lost 7 bases, leaving 9 bases of the junction unmatched. There are 15 residues in the CDR3. The CDR3 coding sequence is TGTGCCAGCACTAAGACTAGCGGGATATTTAATGAGCAGTTCTTC. Protein: CASTKTSGIFNEQFF.

This rearrangement joins TRBV5-1 to TRBJ2-1, with 9 bases aligning to TRBD2. V lost 4 bases, J lost 3 bases, and 11 bases stayed unmatched. Germline V gene data show CDR1 as SGHRS and CDR2 as YFSETQ. This CDR3 region has 17 residues. As DNA, the CDR3 is TGCGCCAGCAGCCCCAAGCCGACTAGCGGAGGCTACAATGAGCAGTTCTTC. Amino acids: CASSPKPTSGGYNEQFF.

This chain links TRBV9 with TRBJ2-5; 8 bases are shared with TRBD2. The length of the CDR3 is 16 residues. V gave up 3 bases and J gave up 4 bases; unmatched junction bases: 11. In germline, CDR1 is SGDLS, CDR2 YYNGEE. This CDR3 reads CASSAGDAAGGETQYF. For the CDR3, the DNA is TGTGCCAGCAGCGCTGGGGACGCGGCGGGGGGAGAGACCCAGTACTTC.

The V gene is TRBV20-1, the J gene TRBJ2-7, with 9 nucleotides matching TRBD2. Germline CDR1 and CDR2: DFQATT and SNEGSKA (reference sequence). V lost 3 bases to trimming and J lost 4 bases; unmatched junction nucleotides: 7. CDR3 length: 14 residues. CDR3 in DNA: TGCAGTGCTAGTAAGCCTAGCGGGGAGTACGAGCAGTACTTC. Residues: CSASKPSGEYEQYF.

This chain joins TRBV28 and TRBJ1-2, with 7 bases matching TRBD1. V was pared by 7 bases and J by 2 bases, with 7 bases of the junction left unmatched. The CDR3 contains 14 residues. Germline-derived CDR1 and CDR2 are MDHEN and SYDVKM. The DNA of the CDR3 is TGTGCCAGCACCCGACAGGGACCGAACTATGGCTACACCTTC. Amino acids: CASTRQGPNYGYTF.

This sequence joins TRBV9 and TRBJ2-1; D not resolved. CDR3 length: 15 amino acids. The V and J ends lost 0 bases and 3 bases respectively, with 10 bases between them. Germline V gives CDR1 SGDLS, CDR2 YYNGEE. CDR3 sequence: CASSVDMRLYNEQFF. CDR3 bases: TGTGCCAGCAGCGTAGATATGCGGCTCTACAATGAGCAGTTCTTC. The full variable domain, its missing parts supplied by reference TRBV9 and TRBJ2-1, is DSGVTQTPKHLITATGQRVTLRCSPRSGDLSVYWYQQSLDQGLQFLIQYYNGEERAKGNILERFSAQQFPDLHSELNLSSLELGDSALYFCASSVDMRLYNEQFFGPGTRLTVL.

This clone was counted once. This sequence joins TRBV6-5 and TRBJ1-1; D is perhaps TRBD1 (5 bases). Trimming left V 2 bases short and J 1 base short, with 11 bases between. The CDR3 extends over 15 amino acids. From germline, CDR1 is MNHEY and CDR2 SVGAGI. For the CDR3, the DNA is TGTGCCAGCAGTTACGGGGGAGGACCGAACACTGAAGCTTTCTTT. Translating it yields CASSYGGGPNTEAFF.

The chain combines TRBV11-2 with TRBJ1-6; possible D gene TRBD1, 5 bases. V lost 3 bases, J lost 3 bases, and 18 bases lay in between. Germline CDR1 SGHAT, CDR2 FQNNGV. The CDR3 sequence is 18 residues long. This chain's CDR3 is CASSFSSGLSGYNSPLHF. CDR3 nucleotides: TGTGCCAGCAGCTTTAGCTCAGGGTTATCGGGCTATAATTCACCCCTCCACTTT.

V and J are TRBV7-9 and TRBJ2-1; D uncertain. Trimming took off 3 bases at V and 6 bases at J, with 6 bases between the two ends. Germline CDR1 reads SEHNR; CDR2 reads FQNEAQ (reference sequence). This CDR3 has 12 amino acids. CDR3 coding DNA: TGTGCCAGCAGCTTTTCGGGCAATGAGCAGTTCTTC. Its protein is CASSFSGNEQFF. Based on the CDR3 plus reference TRBV7-9 and TRBJ2-1, the full variable domain is DTGVSQNPRHKITKRGQNVTFRCDPISEHNRLYWYRQTLGQGPEFLTYFQNEAQLEKSRLLSDRFSAERPKGSFSTLEIQRTEQGDSAMYLCASSFSGNEQFFGPGTRLTVL.

J is TRBJ2-1 and V is TRBV4-2; 11 bases are shared with TRBD2. Germline V lookup: CDR1 LGHNA, CDR2 YNFKEQ. This CDR3 is 16 amino acids long. V lost 0 bases to trimming and J lost 4 bases; unmatched junction nucleotides: 2. The CDR3, as DNA: TGTGCCAGCAGCCAAGAATCTAGCGGGAGGTACAATGAGCAGTTCTTC. Its translation: CASSQESSGRYNEQFF.

This chain connects TRBV5-4 to TRBJ1-2, with D tentatively TRBD1 (6 bases). V lost 4 bases and J 3 bases, leaving 13 bases between the germline ends. The germline V gene has CDR1 SGHNT and CDR2 YYREEE (reference sequence). This CDR3 has 14 amino acids. The DNA of the CDR3 is TGTGCCAGCAGCGTAAGCAGGGGTGACTATGGCTACACCTTC. Protein: CASSVSRGDYGYTF.

This clone was counted only a few times. The rearrangement uses TRBV5-4 and TRBJ2-1, with TRBD2 matching 9 bases. This CDR3 is 15 amino acids long. Germline values: CDR1 SGHNT, CDR2 YYREEE (reference sequence). The V and J ends lost 1 base and 8 bases, in that order; junction bases with no gene match: 7. CDR3 in DNA: TGTGCCAGCAGCTTGCGCTCTAGCGGGACCGATGAGCAGTTCTTC. It encodes CASSLRSSGTDEQFF.

This chain joins TRBV27 and TRBJ2-7; D is uncertain. The germline V gene encodes CDR1 MNHEY and CDR2 SMNVEV (reference sequence). With 5 bases removed from V and 2 bases from J, the gap between germline ends came to 13 bases. The CDR3 is 14 amino acids. The CDR3 DNA reads as TGTGCCAGCAGTCGTGGCGGCTCACCCTACGAGCAGTACTTC. This gives the protein CASSRGGSPYEQYF.

The rearrangement uses TRBV5-4 and TRBJ2-5; 8 bases match TRBD2. In germline, CDR1 is SGHNT, CDR2 YYREEE (reference sequence). This CDR3 has 13 residues. J was trimmed by 3 bases and V by 3 bases; bases with no gene match: 1. The CDR3 DNA sequence: TGTGCCAGCAGCTCGGGACTAGAAGAGACCCAGTACTTC. Its protein product is CASSSGLEETQYF.

The V and J genes are TRBV11-2 and TRBJ2-7; D gene unclear. The CDR3 spans 12 residues. V dropped 1 base and J dropped 2 bases, with 3 bases sitting between them. Germline V gene lookup returns CDR1 SGHAT and CDR2 FQNNGV. CDR3 sequence reads: CASSLVTYEQYF. The CDR3 DNA follows: TGTGCCAGCAGCTTAGTAACCTACGAGCAGTACTTC.

The J gene is TRBJ2-1, the V gene TRBV5-5; maybe TRBD2 (5 bases). The CDR3 extends over 16 amino acids. The V and J ends lost 0 bases and 0 bases respectively, with 10 bases between them. CDR1 and CDR2 (germline): SGHKS, YYEKEE (reference sequence). For the CDR3, the DNA is TGTGCCAGCAGCTTGGTTGTGGGGAGCTCCTACAATGAGCAGTTCTTC. It yields the protein CASSLVVGSSYNEQFF.

DNA for the CDR3: TGTGCCAGTAGTACACGGGACTCAATCGACGAGCAGTACTTC. This translates into CASSTRDSIDEQYF. The chain carries TRBV19 and TRBJ2-7, with a possible D match to TRBD2 (6 bases). The CDR3 is 14 amino acids. V dropped 4 bases and J dropped 5 bases, with 15 bases sitting between them. Germline loops: CDR1 LNHDA, CDR2 SQIVND (reference sequence).

This sequence joins TRBV19 and TRBJ2-7; a possible D gene is TRBD2 (7 bases). V was clipped by 4 bases and J by 9 bases, with 28 bases between them. The CDR3 has 17 residues. Germline CDR1 LNHDA, CDR2 SQIVND (reference sequence). The CDR3 nucleotides read TGTGCCAGTAGTAATAGGGCGGGGGACAAAGCTACGATTGGGCAGTACTTC. It translates to CASSNRAGDKATIGQYF.

This sequence joins TRBV6-2 or TRBV6-3 and TRBJ2-7; D is uncertain. CDR1 and CDR2 from the germline V gene are MNHEY and SVGEGT. The CDR3 is 14 residues long. Trimming left V 2 bases short and J 4 bases short, with 12 bases between. CDR3 loop: CASSYGEALYEQYF. The DNA for the CDR3 is TGTGCCAGCAGTTACGGCGAGGCTTTATACGAGCAGTACTTC.

This clone was recorded only once. The chain links TRBV7-8 to TRBJ2-2; 13 positions match TRBD2. Germline loops: CDR1 SGHVS, CDR2 FQNEAQ. The CDR3 consists of 17 residues. J gave up 0 bases and V 5 bases, and 3 bases lay outside the gene matches. The CDR3 sequence is CASSMGLAGSNTGELFF. In nucleotides, the CDR3 is TGTGCCAGCAGCATGGGACTAGCGGGATCGAACACCGGGGAGCTGTTTTTT. Full variable domain (missing parts from reference TRBV7-8 and TRBJ2-2): GAGVSQSPRYKVAKRGQDVALRCDPISGHVSLFWYQQALGQGPEFLTYFQNEAQLDKSGLPSDRFFAERPEGSVSTLKIQRTQQEDSAVYLCASSMGLAGSNTGELFFGEGSRLTVL.

The chain joins TRBV20-1 to TRBJ1-2, with D unclear. CDR3 length: 11 amino acids. The germline V and J ends were trimmed by 6 bases and 7 bases, with 12 bases remaining between them. The germline V gene has CDR1 DFQATT and CDR2 SNEGSKA (reference sequence). CDR3 sequence (DNA): TGCAGTGCCCCACCCCCGGTTGGCTACACCTTC. Translated: CSAPPPVGYTF.